Following are 13 T cell receptor beta chains from one sample sequenced in a study of T cell repertoires in cytomegalovirus infection. Antigen specificity for these receptors is unknown. TCRdb recomputed calls from the reads with MiXCR, one row per CDR3 protein. The sample carries about 500,000 distinct CDR3 sequences, about 33% recorded once. The material was cultured PBMCs, obtained from culture after CMV antigen stimulation. Receptors originate from a human donor in good health (CMV status not recorded). Some clones in this sample may be carry-over from other donors' samples.

The chain couples TRBV7-2 to TRBJ2-7; D is unresolved. CDR1 SGHTA and CDR2 FQGNSA come from the germline V gene. V gave up 4 bases and J gave up 5 bases, with 15 bases separating them. CDR3 length equals 14 residues. The CDR3 sequence: CASSSQNLGHEQYF. The DNA for the CDR3 is TGTGCCAGCAGCTCACAGAATTTAGGACACGAGCAGTACTTC. The complete variable domain, with remaining parts taken from reference TRBV7-2 and TRBJ2-7, reads GAGVSQSPSNKVTEKGKDVELRCDPISGHTALYWYRQSLGQGLEFLIYFQGNSAPDKSGLPSDRFSAERTGGSVSTLTIQRTQQEDSAVYLCASSSQNLGHEQYFGPGTRLTVT.

This clonotype showed up just a few times. The chain joins TRBV4-3 to TRBJ1-6; D is possibly TRBD1 (5 bases). The CDR3 runs 16 residues. The germline CDR1 and CDR2 sequences are LGHNA and YSLEER. Trimming removed 1 base at V and 6 bases at J, with 13 bases between. The CDR3 region is CASSQAGEWGNSPLHF. The CDR3 region has the DNA TGCGCCAGCAGCCAAGCGGGGGAGTGGGGTAATTCACCCCTCCACTTT.

The chain is built from TRBV6-5 and TRBJ2-7, with 8 bases matching TRBD1. The CDR3 totals 14 residues. J gave up 6 bases and V 6 bases, and 10 bases lay outside the gene matches. The V gene's germline CDR1 is MNHEY and CDR2 SVGAGI. CDR3 in amino acids: CASRPGQGAAEQYF. DNA of the CDR3: TGTGCCAGCAGGCCGGGGCAGGGGGCGGCCGAGCAGTACTTC.

V is TRBV24-1 and J is TRBJ1-5, with TRBD1 identical over 9 bases. The CDR3 has 15 amino acids. The J segment lost 4 bases and the V segment lost 4 bases, leaving 4 bases of the junction unmatched. Germline CDR1 and CDR2: KGHDR and SFDVKD. CDR3 nucleotide sequence: TGTGCCACCAGTGAAGGGGACAGGGTGAATCAGCCCCAGCATTTT. Encoded protein: CATSEGDRVNQPQHF.

This clonotype was detected a few times. This chain joins TRBV28 and TRBJ2-7; 7 nucleotides align to TRBD1. J lost 5 bases, V lost 3 bases, and 7 bases had no gene match. The CDR3 is 14 residues long. Germline loops: CDR1 MDHEN, CDR2 SYDVKM. The CDR3, as DNA: TGTGCCAGCAGTTTCAGGGGGTATTACAACGAGCAGTACTTC. Translated: CASSFRGYYNEQYF.

V and J are TRBV7-2 and TRBJ2-5; TRBD2 matches 12 bases. From germline, CDR1 is SGHTA and CDR2 FQGNSA. Unmatched junction bases numbered 17, after V lost 1 base and J lost 5 bases. This CDR3 has 20 amino acids. CDR3: CASSLVGSSGRAVKGETQYF. CDR3 coding DNA: TGTGCCAGCAGCTTAGTTGGTTCTAGCGGGAGGGCCGTAAAGGGGGAGACCCAGTACTTC.

This chain connects TRBV15 to TRBJ1-5; no definite D call. The ends were cut back, 5 bases at V and 4 bases at J, with 12 bases in the middle. The CDR3 runs to 14 residues. Germline CDR1 reads LNHNV; CDR2 reads YYDKDF (reference sequence). The CDR3 loop reads CATSAGNQNQPQHF. The CDR3 DNA reads TGTGCCACCAGCGCCGGGAATCAAAATCAGCCCCAGCATTTT.

V is TRBV19 and J is TRBJ2-3; 10 bases are shared with TRBD2. Per the germline V gene, CDR1 is LNHDA and CDR2 is SQIVND (reference sequence). The CDR3 loop spans 14 amino acids. The J segment lost 1 base and the V segment lost 8 bases, leaving 3 bases of the junction unmatched. The CDR3 sequence is CASLTSGGTDTQYF. In DNA form, the CDR3 reads TGTGCCAGTTTAACTAGCGGGGGCACAGATACGCAGTATTTT.

V is TRBV25-1 and J is TRBJ2-5; the D is unclear. The CDR3 is 11 residues long. Trimming removed 6 bases from V and 3 bases from J, with 5 bases in between. Germline V gives CDR1 MGHDK, CDR2 SYGVNS. The CDR3: CASSEEETQYF. The CDR3 coding sequence is TGTGCCAGCAGCGAGGAAGAGACCCAGTACTTC.

This clonotype was detected only a few times. The J gene is TRBJ2-5, the V gene TRBV7-8, with unresolved D. Between the trimmed V and J ends, which lost 5 bases and 5 bases, there was a span of 12 bases. This CDR3 contains 13 residues. Germline CDR1 and CDR2: SGHVS and FQNEAQ. The CDR3 region has the DNA TGTGCCAGCAGCGATAACAGTAGGGAGACCCAGTACTTC. It codes for CASSDNSRETQYF.

This clonotype appeared a few times. This chain links TRBV4-3 with TRBJ2-1; D may be TRBD2 (6 bases). Trimming took 4 bases from V and 3 from J, leaving 13 bases between them. Looked up from germline, CDR1 is LGHNA and CDR2 is YSLEER. The CDR3 is made up of 15 amino acids. The CDR3 sequence is CASSLDYSGYNEQFF. The CDR3 nucleotides read TGCGCCAGCAGCCTCGACTATAGCGGCTACAATGAGCAGTTCTTC.

CDR3 loop: CANRLAGGTDTQYF. CDR3 nucleotides: TGTGCCAACAGACTAGCGGGAGGGACAGATACGCAGTATTTT. V and J are TRBV19 and TRBJ2-3; 14 bases align to TRBD2. Germline V gene sequence: CDR1 LNHDA, CDR2 SQIVND (reference sequence). The V segment lost 10 bases and the J segment 3 bases; nucleotides outside the gene matches: 3. This CDR3 contains 14 residues.

This clonotype occurred many times. Written as DNA, the CDR3 is TGTGCCAGCAGCTCGTGGACTAGCGGGAGAGGGTCAGATACGCAGTATTTT. This encodes CASSSWTSGRGSDTQYF. This sequence joins TRBV7-6 and TRBJ2-3; 13 nucleotides line up with TRBD2. The J segment lost 4 bases and the V segment lost 4 bases, leaving 8 bases of the junction unmatched. CDR3 length: 17 residues. CDR1 is SGHVS and CDR2 is FNYEAQ in the germline V gene.